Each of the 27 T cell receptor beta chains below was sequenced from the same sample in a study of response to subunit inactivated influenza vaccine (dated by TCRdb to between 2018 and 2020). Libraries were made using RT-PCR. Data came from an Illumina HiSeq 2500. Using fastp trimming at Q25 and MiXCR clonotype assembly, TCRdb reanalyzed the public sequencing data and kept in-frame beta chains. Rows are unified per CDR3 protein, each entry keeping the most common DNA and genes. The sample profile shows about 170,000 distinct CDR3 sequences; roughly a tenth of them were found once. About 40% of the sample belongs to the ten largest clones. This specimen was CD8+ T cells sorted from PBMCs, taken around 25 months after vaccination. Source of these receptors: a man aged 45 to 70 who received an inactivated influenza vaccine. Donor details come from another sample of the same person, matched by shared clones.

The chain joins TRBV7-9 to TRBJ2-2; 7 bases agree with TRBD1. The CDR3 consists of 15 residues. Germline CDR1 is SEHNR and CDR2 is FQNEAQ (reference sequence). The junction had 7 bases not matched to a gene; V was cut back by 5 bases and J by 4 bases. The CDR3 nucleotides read TGTGCCAGCAGCGCCTTTCAGGGGGTCACCGGGGAGCTGTTTTTT. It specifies CASSAFQGVTGELFF.

CDR3 residues: CASSSRDKNIQYF. CDR3 sequence (DNA): TGTGCCAGCAGCAGCCGGGACAAAAACATTCAGTACTTC. This chain connects TRBV7-9 to TRBJ2-4, with D maybe TRBD2 (5 bases). V lost 5 bases and J lost 3, with 8 bases in between. Germline lookup yields CDR1 SEHNR and CDR2 FQNEAQ (reference sequence). This CDR3 is 13 amino acids long.

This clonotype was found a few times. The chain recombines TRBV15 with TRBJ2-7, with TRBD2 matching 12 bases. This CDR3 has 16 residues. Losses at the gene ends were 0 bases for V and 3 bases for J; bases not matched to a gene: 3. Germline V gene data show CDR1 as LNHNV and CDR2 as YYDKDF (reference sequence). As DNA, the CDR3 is TGTGCCACCAGCAGAGAACTAGCGGGAGGTAACTACGAGCAGTACTTC. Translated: CATSRELAGGNYEQYF.

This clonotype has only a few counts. CDR3 coding DNA: TGCAGTGCCACTACTAGCTTCTCCTACGAGCAGTACTTC. Translated: CSATTSFSYEQYF. The rearrangement links TRBV20-1 to TRBJ2-7, with D maybe TRBD2 (6 bases). Germline assignment: CDR1 DFQATT and CDR2 SNEGSKA (reference sequence). This CDR3 has 13 residues. V gave up 6 bases and J gave up 0 bases, with 12 bases separating them.

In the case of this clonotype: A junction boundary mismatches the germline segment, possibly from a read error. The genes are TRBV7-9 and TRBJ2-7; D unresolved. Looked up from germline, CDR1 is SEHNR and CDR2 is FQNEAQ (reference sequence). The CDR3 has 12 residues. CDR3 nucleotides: TGTGCCAGCAGCCTAGGCCGACTGCCTCCCGACTTC. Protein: CASSLGRLPPDF. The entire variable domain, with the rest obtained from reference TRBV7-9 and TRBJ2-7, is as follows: DTGVSQNPRHKITKRGQNVTFRCDPISEHNRLYWYRQTLGQGPEFLTYFQNEAQLEKSRLLSDRFSAERPKGSFSTLEIQRTEQGDSAMYLCASSLGRLPPDFGPGTRLTVT.

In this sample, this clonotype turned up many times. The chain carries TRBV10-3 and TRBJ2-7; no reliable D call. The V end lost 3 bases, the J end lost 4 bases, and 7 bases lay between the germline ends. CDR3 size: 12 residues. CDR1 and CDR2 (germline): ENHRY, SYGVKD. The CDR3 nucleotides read TGTGCCATCAGTGATATCGGGTACGAGCAGTACTTC. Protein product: CAISDIGYEQYF.

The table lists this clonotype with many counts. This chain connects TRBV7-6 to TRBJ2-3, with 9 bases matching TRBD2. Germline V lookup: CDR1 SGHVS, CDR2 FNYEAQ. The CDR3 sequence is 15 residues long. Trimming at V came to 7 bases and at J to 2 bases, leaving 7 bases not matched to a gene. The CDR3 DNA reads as TGTGCCAGCACCCCTAGCGGGACCCCCACAGATACGCAGTATTTT. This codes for CASTPSGTPTDTQYF.

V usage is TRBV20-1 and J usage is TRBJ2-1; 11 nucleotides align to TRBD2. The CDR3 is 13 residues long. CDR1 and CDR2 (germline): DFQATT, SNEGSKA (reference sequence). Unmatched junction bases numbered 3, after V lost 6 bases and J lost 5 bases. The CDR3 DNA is TGCAGTGCCGCGGGACTAGCGGACAATGAGCAGTTCTTC. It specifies CSAAGLADNEQFF.

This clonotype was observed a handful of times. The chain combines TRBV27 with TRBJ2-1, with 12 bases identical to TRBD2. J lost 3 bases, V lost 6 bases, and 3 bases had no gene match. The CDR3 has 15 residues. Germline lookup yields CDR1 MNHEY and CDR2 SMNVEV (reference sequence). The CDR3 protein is CASRSGLAGYNEQFF. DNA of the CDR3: TGTGCCAGCAGATCGGGACTAGCGGGCTACAATGAGCAGTTCTTC.

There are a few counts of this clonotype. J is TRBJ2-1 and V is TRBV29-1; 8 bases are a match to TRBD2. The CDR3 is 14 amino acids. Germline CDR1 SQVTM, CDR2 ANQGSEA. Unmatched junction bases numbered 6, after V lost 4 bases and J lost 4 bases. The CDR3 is CSVGGTSAYNEQFF. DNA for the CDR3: TGCAGCGTTGGCGGGACTAGTGCTTACAATGAGCAGTTCTTC.

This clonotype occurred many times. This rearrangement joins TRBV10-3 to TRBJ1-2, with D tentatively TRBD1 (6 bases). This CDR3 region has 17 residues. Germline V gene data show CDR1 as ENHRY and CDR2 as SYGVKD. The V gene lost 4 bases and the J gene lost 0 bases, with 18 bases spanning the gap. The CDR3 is CAISVAGGRNSNYGYTF. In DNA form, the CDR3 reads TGTGCCATCAGTGTAGCTGGGGGGCGCAACTCTAACTATGGCTACACCTTC.

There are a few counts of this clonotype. The DNA for the CDR3 is TGCGCCAGCAGCTTGTCGGGACCCCGACTCTCCTACAATGAGCAGTTCTTC. Amino acids: CASSLSGPRLSYNEQFF. V and J are TRBV5-1 and TRBJ2-1; D possibly uses TRBD1 or TRBD2 (5 bases each). This CDR3 spans 17 amino acids. CDR1 and CDR2 from the germline V gene are SGHRS and YFSETQ. V was pared by 1 base and J by 0 bases, with 14 bases between.

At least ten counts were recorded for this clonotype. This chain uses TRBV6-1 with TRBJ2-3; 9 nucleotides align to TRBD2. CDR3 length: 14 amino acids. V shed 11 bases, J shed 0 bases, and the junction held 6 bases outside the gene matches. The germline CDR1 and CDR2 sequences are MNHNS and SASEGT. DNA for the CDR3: TGTGCCTCCGTAGCGGGGGCCAGCACAGATACGCAGTATTTT. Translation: CASVAGASTDTQYF.

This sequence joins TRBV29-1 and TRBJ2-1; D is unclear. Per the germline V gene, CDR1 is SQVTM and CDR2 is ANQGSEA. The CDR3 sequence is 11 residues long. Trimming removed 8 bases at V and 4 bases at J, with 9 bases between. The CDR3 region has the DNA TGCAGCTTAGACCAGTACAATGAGCAGTTCTTC. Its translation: CSLDQYNEQFF.

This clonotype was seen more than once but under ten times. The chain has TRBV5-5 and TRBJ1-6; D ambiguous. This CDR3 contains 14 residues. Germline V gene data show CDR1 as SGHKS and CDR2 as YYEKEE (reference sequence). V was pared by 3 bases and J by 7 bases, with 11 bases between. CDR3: CASSYGWGNSPLHF. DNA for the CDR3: TGTGCCAGCAGCTATGGGTGGGGAAATTCACCCCTCCACTTT.

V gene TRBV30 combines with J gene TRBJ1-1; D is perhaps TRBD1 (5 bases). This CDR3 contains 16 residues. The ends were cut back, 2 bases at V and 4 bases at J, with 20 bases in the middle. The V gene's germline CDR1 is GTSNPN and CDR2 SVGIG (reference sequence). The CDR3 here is CAWSPPRQGFITEAFF. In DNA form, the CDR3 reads TGTGCCTGGAGTCCCCCTCGGCAGGGTTTTATCACTGAAGCTTTCTTT.

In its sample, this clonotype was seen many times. CDR3 sequence reads: CASSRQGYEQYF. CDR3 bases: TGCGCCAGCAGTAGACAGGGCTACGAGCAGTACTTC. This chain links TRBV5-1 with TRBJ2-7; 7 bases map to TRBD1. The CDR3 sequence is 12 residues long. Germline V gene data show CDR1 as SGHRS and CDR2 as YFSETQ. V shed 5 bases and J 3 bases; nucleotides not matched to a gene: 2.

Here the CDR3 reads CASSPWDRGTDTQYF. DNA of the CDR3: TGTGCCAGCAGCCCATGGGACCGCGGAACAGATACGCAGTATTTT. The chain joins TRBV12-3 or TRBV12-4 to TRBJ2-3; D might be TRBD1 or TRBD2, each matching 5 bases. The CDR3 covers 15 residues. The V end was cut by 6 bases, the J end by 3 bases, with 16 bases between.

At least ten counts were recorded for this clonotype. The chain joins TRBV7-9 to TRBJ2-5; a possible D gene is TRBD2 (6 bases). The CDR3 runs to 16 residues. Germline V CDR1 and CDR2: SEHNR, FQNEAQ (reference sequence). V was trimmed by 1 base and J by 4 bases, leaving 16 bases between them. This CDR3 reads CASSLGEVRRGETQYF. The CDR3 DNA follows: TGTGCCAGCAGCTTAGGGGAGGTCCGGAGGGGAGAGACCCAGTACTTC.

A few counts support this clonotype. The DNA for the CDR3 is TGTGCCAGCAGCCGGGGGGACTCTGGGGCCAACGTCCTGACTTTC. This codes for CASSRGDSGANVLTF. The genes are TRBV6-1 and TRBJ2-6; 7 positions agree with TRBD2. V lost 6 bases and J lost 0; bases outside the gene matches: 2. The CDR3 sequence is 15 residues long. Germline V gives CDR1 MNHNS, CDR2 SASEGT.

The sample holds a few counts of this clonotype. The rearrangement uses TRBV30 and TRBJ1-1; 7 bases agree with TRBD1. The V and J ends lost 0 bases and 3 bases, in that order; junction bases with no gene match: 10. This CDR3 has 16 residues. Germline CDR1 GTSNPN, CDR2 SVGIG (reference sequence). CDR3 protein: CAWSVGVPTGHTEAFF. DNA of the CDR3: TGTGCCTGGAGTGTAGGGGTCCCGACAGGGCACACTGAAGCTTTCTTT. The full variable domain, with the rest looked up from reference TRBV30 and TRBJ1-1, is SQTIHQWPATLVQPVGSPLSLECTVEGTSNPNLYWYRQAAGRGLQLLFYSVGIGQISSEVPQNLSASRPQDRQFILSSKKLLLSDSGFYLCAWSVGVPTGHTEAFFGQGTRLTVV.

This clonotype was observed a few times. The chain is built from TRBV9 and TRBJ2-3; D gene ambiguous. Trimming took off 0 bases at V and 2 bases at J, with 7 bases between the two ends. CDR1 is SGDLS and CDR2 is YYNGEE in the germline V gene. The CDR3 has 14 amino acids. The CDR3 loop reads CASSVEWITDTQYF. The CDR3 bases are TGTGCCAGCAGCGTAGAATGGATCACAGATACGCAGTATTTT.

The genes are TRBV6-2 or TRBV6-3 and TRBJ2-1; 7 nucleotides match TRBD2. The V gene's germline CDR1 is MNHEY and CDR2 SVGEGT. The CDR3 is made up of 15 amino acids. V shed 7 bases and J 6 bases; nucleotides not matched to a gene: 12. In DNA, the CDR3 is TGTGCCAGCACCCTACGGGTTACTAGCGCCAATGAGCAGTTCTTC. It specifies CASTLRVTSANEQFF.

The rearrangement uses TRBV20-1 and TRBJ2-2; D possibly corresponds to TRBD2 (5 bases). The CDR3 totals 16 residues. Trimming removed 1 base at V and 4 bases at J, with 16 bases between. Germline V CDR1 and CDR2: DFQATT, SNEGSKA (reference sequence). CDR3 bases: TGCAGTGCTAGAGCCTTTTTAGCGCCTGGCACCGGGGAGCTGTTTTTT. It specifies CSARAFLAPGTGELFF.

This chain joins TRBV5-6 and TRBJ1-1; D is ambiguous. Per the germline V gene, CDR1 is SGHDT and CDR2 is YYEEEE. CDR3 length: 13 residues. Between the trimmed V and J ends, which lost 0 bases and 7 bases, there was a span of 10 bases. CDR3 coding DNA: TGTGCCAGCAGCTTGGGAGACGGCTATGAAGCTTTCTTT. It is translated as CASSLGDGYEAFF.

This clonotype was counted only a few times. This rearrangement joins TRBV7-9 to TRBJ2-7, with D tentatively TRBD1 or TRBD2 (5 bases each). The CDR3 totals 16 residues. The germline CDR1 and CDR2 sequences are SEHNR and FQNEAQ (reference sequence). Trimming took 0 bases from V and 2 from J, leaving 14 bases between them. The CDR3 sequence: CASSLALQGRPYEQYF. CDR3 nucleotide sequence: TGTGCCAGCAGCTTAGCGTTGCAGGGACGCCCCTACGAGCAGTACTTC.

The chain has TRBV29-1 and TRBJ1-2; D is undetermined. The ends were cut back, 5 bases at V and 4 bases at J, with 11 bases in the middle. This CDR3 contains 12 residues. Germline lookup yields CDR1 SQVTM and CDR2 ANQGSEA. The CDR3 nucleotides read TGCAGCGTTTGGATTATTTCCTATGGCTACACCTTC. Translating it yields CSVWIISYGYTF.